This record looks at one T cell receptor beta chain sequence and its context. Its antigen is currently unknown. The data are from a study of blood T cells in healthy people across ages. A second PCR, run for roughly 7 to 12 cycles, used a sample-barcoded 5' primer plus a J-beta primer mix. One entry per CDR3 protein results from TCRdb running MiXCR on the 5' RACE reads. The table shows 1.5 million to 2 million distinct CDR3 sequences, with roughly 30% occurring only once. General study results and limits: Investigators treated diversity estimates from one million T cells as underestimates. Changes in expanded clonotypes were possibly confounded, as the CMV status of donors was unknown.

This clonotype was sampled from a woman aged 25 to 39 in good health. Sequencing used blood.

The CDR3 nucleotides read TGTGCCAGTAGTATAGAGGGTACCCCGCGAGAAGCTTTCTTT. It codes for CASSIEGTPREAFF. The chain combines TRBV19 with TRBJ1-1; D uncertain. The CDR3 extends over 14 amino acids. Germline values: CDR1 LNHDA, CDR2 SQIVND (reference sequence). Trimming pared 0 bases from V and 8 bases from J, leaving 13 bases between.